This T cell receptor beta chain came from a study of T cells after yellow fever vaccination. The wider study: In the case of low-cell-number fractions, SMART-Seq v4 Ultra Low Input was used for preparation.

V shed 3 bases and J 0 bases; nucleotides not matched to a gene: 0. The germline V gene has CDR1 MRHNA and CDR2 SNTAGT. This CDR3 has 15 amino acids. Universal primer sites and UMIs were introduced during 5'RACE template-switching synthesis of TCR cDNA. TCRdb fed the 5' RACE reads into MiXCR, producing one record per CDR3 protein. The table includes around 180,000 distinct CDR3 sequences, approximately 6.2% detected once. Regarding the study as a whole: Contaminants from the bulk population, in the form of abundant clonotypes, could be found in FACS-sorted repertoires.

This clonotype appeared many times. As yet, its antigen is unknown. The V and J genes are TRBV6-4 and TRBJ2-1, with 9 bases fitting TRBD1. The sequencing here drew on CD4+ T cells sorted from PBMCs, taken on the day of the first yellow fever vaccination. This TCR derives from a young man who received the YFV17D yellow fever vaccine. CDR3 DNA sequence: TGTGCCAGCAGTGAGACAGGGGGCTCCTACAATGAGCAGTTCTTC. It encodes CASSETGGSYNEQFF.